This T cell receptor beta chain was captured by sequencing in a study of cytomegalovirus exposure and HLA in healthy donors (dated by TCRdb to the late 2010s). About the full investigation: An earlier analysis of some 600 of the donors reported around 280 Gb of sequence data and around 120 million unique TCR beta sequences obtained from around 170 million T cells. To study patterns of TCR occurrence, a later analysis re-analyzed previously published TCR beta repertoires from several hundred donors and added high-resolution HLA genotyping. Donor age, sex, ethnicity and CMV serostatus were compiled together with the repertoire data. Several DR-DQ haplotypes were handled as single units for association and clustering because linkage in the cohort was strong. A later genetic analysis took genome-wide SNP genotypes for about 65% of the 666 donors and used that subset as a discovery cohort. The study profiled the T cell repertoires of 550 to 700 subjects by immunosequencing and related them to cytomegalovirus serostatus. Besides the first cohort of approximately 670 subjects, a separate validation cohort made up of about 120 different subjects was used. HLA typing included class I and class II loci at four-digit resolution. The number of typed donors differed by locus: roughly 629-640 for A, B, C, DRB1 and DQB1; some 500 for DQA1; 606 for DPA1; and around 470 for DPB1. Of the roughly 400 genotyped donors, about 84% fell in the genetic ancestry cluster associated with self-reported Caucasian donors. Every repertoire in the discovery cohort had been generated on one and the same sequencing platform. Rather than using new phenotypic data, the later analysis identified candidate immune exposures from TCR beta sequences and from how often those sequences occurred across donors. An early release that covered about 640 HLA-typed donors contained around 300 gigabases of sequencing data and about 84 million unique TCR sequences. To decide whether each TCR beta V gene segment behaved as functional or pseudogenic, an earlier analysis of 587 of the donors relied on high-throughput TCR beta sequencing. Across 398 genotyped donors of the cohort, an average of about 250,000 unique TCR beta nucleotide sequences per donor were sequenced, and 15% to 20% of those sequences were non-productive. The study aimed to test whether cataloging public T cell receptors could reveal signatures of past pathogen exposure. To predict cytomegalovirus infection status, the study combined high-throughput TCR immunosequencing, statistical association of individual TCRs with disease status, and machine learning.

V is shortened by 3 bases, J by 3 bases, and the region joining them spans 17 bases. The CDR3 spans 16 residues, from the cysteine through the phenylalanine. Only CDR3 DNA remains: 48 bases, in frame from the first base. The germline V gene gives CDR1 as KGHSH and CDR2 as LQKENI. Receptor libraries were prepared by the immunoSEQ multiplex PCR assay. For the multiplex PCR, a mixture combining 60 forward primers for TCR Vbeta segments and 13 reverse primers for TCR Jbeta segments was used. A multiplex PCR assay on genomic DNA amplified the CDR3 region of rearranged TCR beta genes. Amplified TCR beta libraries were sequenced as 87-base-pair reads on the Illumina HiSeq System. The published analysis was carried out like this. Across the 500 to 700 repertoires, a later analysis counted roughly 77 million unique TCR beta chains, roughly 11 million of which were shared by at least two donors. Raw reads were error-corrected and collapsed into unique sequences with a nearest-neighbor algorithm that merged closely related sequences to remove PCR and sequencing errors. CDR3 sequences were aligned to IMGT reference sequences to assign V, D and J gene segments. For a sequence to be retained, a match of at least six nucleotides to both a V gene segment and a J gene segment was required. A rearrangement was called productive if the CDR3 had no stop codons and remained in frame with V and J, and every other rearrangement was called non-productive. Following IMGT convention, CDR3 was defined as the stretch from the second conserved V-encoded cysteine up to the conserved J-encoded phenylalanine. In an earlier analysis of around 540 of the donors, sequences lacking an unambiguous match to a single V gene segment were excluded. In an earlier analysis of 587 of the donors, V segments were called functional above 56.7% productive rearrangements and were called segregating when the between-donor standard deviation exceeded 5%. A statistical classification framework was built for diagnosing cytomegalovirus status from the catalog of TCR beta chain sequences. A later analysis assigned V and J genes by comparing TCR nucleotide sequences with IMGT/GENE-DB human TR gene sequences. Using the TCRdist pipeline, a later analysis assigned CDR3 sequences along with most-parsimonious VDJ recombination scenarios. A later analysis defined each TCR beta chain by its CDR3 amino acid sequence plus V-gene family, and excluded reads lacking a unique V-gene family. To address suspected cross-contamination and a sequencing artifact, a later analysis removed approximately 600 highly shared, low-generation-probability nucleotide sequences. In a later analysis, a clonal expansion index was calculated for each public chain from normalized within-repertoire ranks of inferred template counts. Generation probabilities in a later analysis came from a VDJ recombination model fitted to out-of-frame rearrangements, and those results were checked against IGoR. In a later analysis, hypergeometric tests were used to score TCR-TCR, TCR-HLA and TCR-CMV co-occurrence, with a repertoire-size bias correction applied to TCR pairs. In a later analysis, false discovery rates were estimated by permuting HLA or CMV assignments 20 times. In a later analysis, co-occurring TCRs were grouped using DBSCAN, with TCRdist sequence similarity added in when clustering inside HLA-allele-positive subsets. For co-occurrence clustering, repertoires with fewer than 30,000 or more than 120,000 public chains were excluded, along with five or six repertoires with anomalous nucleotide sharing. TCRdb took this table from immuneACCESS and kept in-frame rearrangements with V and J called. Such tables lack part of the clones; where checked against another copy, unresolved V genes explain under half of the gap, and the rest is unexplained. Clone size and the V and J calls come from that table; the DNA yielded D and trimming. In all, the sample holds some 150,000 clones, and about 82% of those were seen once. Together, the top ten hold about 7% of the sample.

General conclusions and limits of the study: Presence/absence analyses assumed roughly uniform sequencing depth across donors, an assumption that may not hold. A later genetic analysis associated a missense DCLRE1C variant with V-gene and J-gene trimming of TCR beta chains, and an independent cohort replicated the association. A total of about 180 TCR beta chains were listed by the study as associated with cytomegalovirus. In a later analysis, TCR association rates were found to vary across HLA loci, with the most associated TCRs seen for DRB1 alleles and the fewest for HLA-C alleles. The cohort was sequenced for TCR beta chains only, and without alpha or paired-chain data the features that could be detected were limited. Cytomegalovirus status was reported to be diagnosed by the classifier with high specificity and sensitivity in both the original and validation cohorts. A few of the identified cytomegalovirus-associated TCR beta chains were confirmed in vitro to be specific for cytomegalovirus antigens. Approximately 18 rarely observed V segments, including chromosome 9 orphons, were excluded from the earlier analysis of some 590 of the donors because counts were too low. A cluster of highly shared sequence variants was judged likely to be a technical artifact of the sequencing pipeline. Across donors, most TCR sequences were observed very rarely, whereas some public TCRs were present in many individuals. Assigning TCR associations to individual alleles was difficult when HLA alleles, especially DR and DQ, strongly co-occurred. The authors suggested that the approach could potentially be generalized to other disease states and immunological phenotypes. For the cohort, immune exposure information was limited to CMV serostatus. In a later analysis, 15,000 to 20,000 TCR beta sequences were associated with specific HLA alleles at a false discovery rate of 0.05. Compared with the approximately 670-donor mean, donors in an Asian-associated ancestry cluster had fewer N-insertions in productive TCRs, according to a later genetic analysis. Because HLA typing was missing for some donors at each locus, association tests included only the typed subset. In a later analysis, several top co-occurrence clusters were reported to appear linked to parvovirus B19, influenza, CMV and Epstein-Barr virus. Correlated functional status among segregating V segments might be attributable to linkage disequilibrium, but an unknown experimental factor could not be ruled out. A further reported finding was that TCR beta sequences accurately predicted the HLA-A and HLA-B alleles for most subjects in the first cohort. Because the 87-base-pair reads could not distinguish some IMGT-functional V segments, including TRBV6-2 and TRBV6-3, those segments were excluded. Most CMV-associated TCR beta chains appeared to be HLA-restricted in a later analysis, and the HLA associations seemed to be driven largely by CMV exposure. Broadly in line with IMGT annotations, most TCR beta V segments showed up in productive rearrangements about 90% or about 30% of the time in an earlier analysis of several hundred of the donors. Compared with equally common non-associated chains, HLA-associated TCR beta chains in a later analysis were more clonally expanded and had lower generation probabilities.

In the case of this clone: Its antigen remains undetermined. No base-level quality is on record; no much larger clone is a single base apart.

In total, fewer than 750 healthy bone marrow donors made up the cohort. All cohort members were sampled while nominally healthy, although unrecorded immune exposures were likely present. The donor was CMV seropositive and belonged to the group of more than 250 seropositive cohort members. Every donor gave a peripheral blood sample, and the peripheral blood mononuclear cells from that sample were used for TCR beta sequencing. The Qiagen DNeasy Blood Extraction Kit was used to extract genomic DNA from the blood cell samples. Sample: PBMCs. The sequence was collected from a woman under 40 in good health and CMV-seropositive. Recombination linked TRBV18 to TRBJ1-1; no D segment can be confidently identified. Read as DNA, the sequence is TGTGCCAGCTCACCTATCCCTCTACGAGGTGACACTGAAGCTTTCTTT. Its amino acids are CASSPIPLRGDTEAFF.